The text below deals with one T cell receptor beta chain. The target antigen is unknown. This sample stems from a study of OX40 agonist ivuxolimab in advanced cancers. Whole-study findings and limits: Certain nonresponders additionally had low normalized T-cell clonal expansion.

Libraries were prepared by immunoSEQ multiplex PCR; TCRdb keeps only in-frame clonotypes and omits some of them. This sample has fewer than 120,000 clones, with around 90% found just once. Trimming took 0 bases from V and 5 from J, leaving 13 bases between them. In germline, CDR1 is GTSNPN, CDR2 SVGIG (reference sequence). CDR3 length equals 15 residues. The chain combines TRBV30 with TRBJ2-2; D possibly corresponds to TRBD2 (5 bases). This TCR came from an adult with an advanced solid tumor such as melanoma, head and neck, liver or kidney cancer. Sample: CD4+ or CD8+ T cells sorted from blood, taken in a trial of the OX40 agonist ivuxolimab. The CDR3 sequence is CAWSVITSGTGELFF. The CDR3 DNA sequence: TGTGCCTGGAGTGTTATAACTTCGGGGACCGGGGAGCTGTTTTTT.